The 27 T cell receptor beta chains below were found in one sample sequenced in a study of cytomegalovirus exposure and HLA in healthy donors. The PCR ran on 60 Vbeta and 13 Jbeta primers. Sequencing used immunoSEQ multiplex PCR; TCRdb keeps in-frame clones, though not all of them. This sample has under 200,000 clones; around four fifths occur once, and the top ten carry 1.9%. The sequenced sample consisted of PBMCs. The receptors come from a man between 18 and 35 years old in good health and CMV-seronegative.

The CDR3 DNA reads TGTGCCAGCAGCGTAGCCGGGACTAGGCGGAGCGAGCAGTACTTC. Translating it yields CASSVAGTRRSEQYF. V usage is TRBV9 and J usage is TRBJ2-7, with 8 bases aligning to TRBD2. The V segment lost 0 bases and the J segment 6 bases; nucleotides outside the gene matches: 8. The CDR3 sequence is 15 residues long. Germline CDR1 SGDLS, CDR2 YYNGEE.

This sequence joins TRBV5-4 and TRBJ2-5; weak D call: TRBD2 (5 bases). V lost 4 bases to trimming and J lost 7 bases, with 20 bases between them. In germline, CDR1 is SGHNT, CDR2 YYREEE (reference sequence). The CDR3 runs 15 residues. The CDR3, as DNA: TGTGCCAGCAGCCCTTGGGGAGAGTTCACCGGGACCCAGTACTTC. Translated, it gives CASSPWGEFTGTQYF.

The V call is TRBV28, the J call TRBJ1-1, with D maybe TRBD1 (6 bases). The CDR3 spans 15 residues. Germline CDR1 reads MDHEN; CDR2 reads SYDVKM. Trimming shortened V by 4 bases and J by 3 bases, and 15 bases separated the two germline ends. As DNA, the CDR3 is TGTGCCAGCAGTTCGTCAACAGGGTTAGACACTGAAGCTTTCTTT. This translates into CASSSSTGLDTEAFF.

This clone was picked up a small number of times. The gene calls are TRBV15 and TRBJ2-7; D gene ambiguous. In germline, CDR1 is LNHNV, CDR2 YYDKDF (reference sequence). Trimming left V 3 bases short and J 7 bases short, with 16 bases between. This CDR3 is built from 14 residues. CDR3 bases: TGTGCCACCAGCAGGCGAGCCCCCGCTATAGAGCAGTACTTC. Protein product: CATSRRAPAIEQYF.

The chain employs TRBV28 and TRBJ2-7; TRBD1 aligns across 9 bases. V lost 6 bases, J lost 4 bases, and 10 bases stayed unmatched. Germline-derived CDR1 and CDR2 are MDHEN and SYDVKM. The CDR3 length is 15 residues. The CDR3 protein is CASSLGTGSPYEQYF. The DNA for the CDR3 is TGTGCCAGCAGCCTCGGGACAGGGTCCCCGTACGAGCAGTACTTC.

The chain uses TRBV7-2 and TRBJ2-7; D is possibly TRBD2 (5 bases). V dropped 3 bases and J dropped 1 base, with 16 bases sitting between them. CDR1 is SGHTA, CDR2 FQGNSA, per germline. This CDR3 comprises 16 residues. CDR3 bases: TGTGCCAGCAGCTTCCCACCGTGGCGGGTATCCTACGAGCAGTACTTC. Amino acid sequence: CASSFPPWRVSYEQYF. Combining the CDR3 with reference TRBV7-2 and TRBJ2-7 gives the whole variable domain GAGVSQSPSNKVTEKGKDVELRCDPISGHTALYWYRQSLGQGLEFLIYFQGNSAPDKSGLPSDRFSAERTGGSVSTLTIQRTQQEDSAVYLCASSFPPWRVSYEQYFGPGTRLTVT.

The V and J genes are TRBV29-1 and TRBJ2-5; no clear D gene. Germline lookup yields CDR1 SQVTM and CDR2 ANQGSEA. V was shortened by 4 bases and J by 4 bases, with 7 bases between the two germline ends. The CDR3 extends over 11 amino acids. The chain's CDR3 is CSVGQIETQYF. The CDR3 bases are TGCAGCGTTGGGCAAATAGAGACCCAGTACTTC.

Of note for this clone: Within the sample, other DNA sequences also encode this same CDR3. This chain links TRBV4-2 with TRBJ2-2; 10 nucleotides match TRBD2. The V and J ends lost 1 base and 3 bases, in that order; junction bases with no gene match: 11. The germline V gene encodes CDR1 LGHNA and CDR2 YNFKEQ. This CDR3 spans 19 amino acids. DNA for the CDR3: TGTGCCAGCAGCCAAGGATACCGGGGGCTAGCGGGGGACACCGGGGAGCTGTTTTTT. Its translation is CASSQGYRGLAGDTGELFF.

The chain's CDR3 is CASSLAWADTQYF. CDR3 sequence (DNA): TGTGCCAGCAGCTTAGCTTGGGCGGATACGCAGTATTTT. The V gene is TRBV7-9, the J gene TRBJ2-3, with unresolved D. Trimming stripped 0 bases from V and 6 bases from J, with 7 bases between. The CDR3 has 13 residues. The germline gives CDR1 SEHNR, CDR2 FQNEAQ (reference sequence).

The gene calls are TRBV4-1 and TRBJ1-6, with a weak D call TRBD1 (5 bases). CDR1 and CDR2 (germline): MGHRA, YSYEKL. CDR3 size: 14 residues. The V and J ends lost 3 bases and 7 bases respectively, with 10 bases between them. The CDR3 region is CASSHKGLNSPLHF. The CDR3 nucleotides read TGCGCCAGCAGCCATAAGGGGCTAAATTCACCCCTCCACTTT.

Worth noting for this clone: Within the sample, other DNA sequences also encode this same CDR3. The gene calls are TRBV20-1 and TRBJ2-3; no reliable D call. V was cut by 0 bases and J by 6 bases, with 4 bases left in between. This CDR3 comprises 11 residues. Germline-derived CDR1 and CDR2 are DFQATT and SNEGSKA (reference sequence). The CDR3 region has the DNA TGCAGTGCTAGAGATCGGGATACGCAGTATTTT. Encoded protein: CSARDRDTQYF.

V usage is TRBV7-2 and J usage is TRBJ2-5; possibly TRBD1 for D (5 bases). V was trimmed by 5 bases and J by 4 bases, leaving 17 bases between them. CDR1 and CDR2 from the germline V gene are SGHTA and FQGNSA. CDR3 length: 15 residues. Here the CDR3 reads CASSPQAQGRETQYF. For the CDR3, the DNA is TGTGCCAGCAGCCCCCAGGCTCAGGGCCGAGAGACCCAGTACTTC.

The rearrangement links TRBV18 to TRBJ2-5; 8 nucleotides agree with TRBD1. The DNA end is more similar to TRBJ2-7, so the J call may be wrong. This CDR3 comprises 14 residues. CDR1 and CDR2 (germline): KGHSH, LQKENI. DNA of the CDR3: TGTGCCAGCTCAAAAAACGACAGGGGTTACGAGCAGTACTTC. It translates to CASSKNDRGYEQYF.

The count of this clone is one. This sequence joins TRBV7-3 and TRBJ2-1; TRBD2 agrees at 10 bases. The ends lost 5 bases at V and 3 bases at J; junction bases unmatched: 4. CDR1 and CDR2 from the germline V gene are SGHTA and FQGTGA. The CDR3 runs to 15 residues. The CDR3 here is CASSPGTSVYNEQFF. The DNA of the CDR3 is TGTGCCAGCAGCCCCGGGACTAGCGTCTACAATGAGCAGTTCTTC.

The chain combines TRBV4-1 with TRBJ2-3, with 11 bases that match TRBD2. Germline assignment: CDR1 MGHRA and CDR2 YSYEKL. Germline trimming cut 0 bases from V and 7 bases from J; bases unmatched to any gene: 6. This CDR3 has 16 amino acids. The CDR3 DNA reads TGCGCCAGCAGCCAAGATTTTAGCGGGAGGGCGAATACGCAGTATTTT. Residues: CASSQDFSGRANTQYF.

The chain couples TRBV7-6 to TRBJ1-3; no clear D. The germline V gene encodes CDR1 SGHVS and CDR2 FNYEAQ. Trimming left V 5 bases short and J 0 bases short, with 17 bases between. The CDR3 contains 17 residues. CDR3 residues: CASSHDSENASGNTIYF. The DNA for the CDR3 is TGTGCCAGCAGCCACGACTCAGAAAACGCCTCTGGAAACACCATATATTTT. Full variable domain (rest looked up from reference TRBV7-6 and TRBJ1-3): GAGVSQSPRYKVTKRGQDVALRCDPISGHVSLYWYRQALGQGPEFLTYFNYEAQQDKSGLPNDRFSAERPEGSISTLTIQRTEQRDSAMYRCASSHDSENASGNTIYFGEGSWLTVV.

Here the CDR3 reads CASSLGGPSTDTQYF. The CDR3 bases are TGTGCCAGCAGCCTCGGGGGGCCGAGCACAGATACGCAGTATTTT. V gene TRBV4-2 combines with J gene TRBJ2-3, with D possibly matching TRBD2 (7 bases). Germline loops: CDR1 LGHNA, CDR2 YNFKEQ. Trimming cost V 4 bases and J 0 bases, with 11 bases left between them. The CDR3 is 15 residues long.

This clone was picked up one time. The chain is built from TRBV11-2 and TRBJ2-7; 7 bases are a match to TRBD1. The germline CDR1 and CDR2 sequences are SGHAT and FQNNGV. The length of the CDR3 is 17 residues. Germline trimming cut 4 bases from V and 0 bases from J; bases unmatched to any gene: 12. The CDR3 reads CASSSRGKGLSSYEQYF. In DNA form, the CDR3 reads TGTGCCAGCAGCTCCAGGGGGAAGGGGCTTAGCTCCTACGAGCAGTACTTC.

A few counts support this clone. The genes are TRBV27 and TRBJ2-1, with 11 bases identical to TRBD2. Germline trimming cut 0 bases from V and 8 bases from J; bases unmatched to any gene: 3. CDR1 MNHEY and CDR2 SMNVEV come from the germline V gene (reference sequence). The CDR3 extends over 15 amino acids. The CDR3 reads CASSLSVLAGDEQFF. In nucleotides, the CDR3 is TGTGCCAGCAGTTTATCGGTACTAGCGGGAGATGAGCAGTTCTTC.

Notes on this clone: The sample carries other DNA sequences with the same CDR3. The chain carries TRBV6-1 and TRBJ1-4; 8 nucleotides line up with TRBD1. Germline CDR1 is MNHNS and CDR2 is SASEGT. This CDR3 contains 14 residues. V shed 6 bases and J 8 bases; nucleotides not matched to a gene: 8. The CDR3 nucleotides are TGTGCCAGCAGCCGTGACAGGGGTAGGGAAAAACTGTTTTTT. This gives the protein CASSRDRGREKLFF.

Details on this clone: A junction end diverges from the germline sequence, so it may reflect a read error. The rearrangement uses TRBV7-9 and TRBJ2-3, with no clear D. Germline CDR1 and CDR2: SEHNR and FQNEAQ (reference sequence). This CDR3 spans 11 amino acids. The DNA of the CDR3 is TGTTCCAGCAGCTCCCGAGATACGCAGTATTTT. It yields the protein CSSSSRDTQYF.

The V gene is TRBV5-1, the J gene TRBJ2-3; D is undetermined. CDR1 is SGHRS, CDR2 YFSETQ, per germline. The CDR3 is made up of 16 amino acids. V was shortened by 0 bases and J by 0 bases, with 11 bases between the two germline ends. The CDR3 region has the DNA TGCGCCAGCAGCTTGGACAGATCTGGAAGCACAGATACGCAGTATTTT. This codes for CASSLDRSGSTDTQYF.

In nucleotides, the CDR3 is TGTGCCAGCAGCCCAGGGGCAAGGGAACGTAATTCACCCCTCCACTTT. It encodes CASSPGARERNSPLHF. This chain connects TRBV9 to TRBJ1-6; D perhaps matches TRBD1 (6 bases). V lost 4 bases and J 6 bases, leaving 17 bases between the germline ends. The CDR3 has 16 residues. CDR1 SGDLS and CDR2 YYNGEE come from the germline V gene.

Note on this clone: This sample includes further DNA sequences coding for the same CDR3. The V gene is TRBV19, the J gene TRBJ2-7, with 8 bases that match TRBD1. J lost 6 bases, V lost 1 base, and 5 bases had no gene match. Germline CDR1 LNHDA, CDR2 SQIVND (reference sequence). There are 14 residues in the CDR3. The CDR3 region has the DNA TGTGCCAGTAGTATAGGGCAGGGGGCTTTCGAGCAGTACTTC. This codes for CASSIGQGAFEQYF.

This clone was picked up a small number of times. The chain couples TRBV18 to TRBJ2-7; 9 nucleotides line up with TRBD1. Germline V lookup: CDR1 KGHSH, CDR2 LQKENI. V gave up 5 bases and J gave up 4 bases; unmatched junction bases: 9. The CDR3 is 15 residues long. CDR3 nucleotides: TGTGCCAGCTCAGAAGGACAGGGGAAGTTGTACGAGCAGTACTTC. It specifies CASSEGQGKLYEQYF.

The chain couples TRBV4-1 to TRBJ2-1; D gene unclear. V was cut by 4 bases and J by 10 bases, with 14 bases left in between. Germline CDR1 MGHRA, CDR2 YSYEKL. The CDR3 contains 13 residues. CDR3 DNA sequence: TGCGCCAGCAGCCCTCGAGATAAAATGGAGCAGTTCTTC. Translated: CASSPRDKMEQFF.

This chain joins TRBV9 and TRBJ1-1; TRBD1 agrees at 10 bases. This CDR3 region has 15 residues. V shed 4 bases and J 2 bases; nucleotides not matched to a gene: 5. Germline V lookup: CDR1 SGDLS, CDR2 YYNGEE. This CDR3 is CASSTGTGVNTEAFF. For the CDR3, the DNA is TGTGCCAGCAGCACAGGGACAGGGGTAAACACTGAAGCTTTCTTT.